This T cell receptor (beta chain) was captured by sequencing in a study of response to subunit inactivated influenza vaccine. Deletions cut 6 bases from V and 5 bases from J, with 15 bases between. The CDR3 is 14 amino acids. Germline V gives CDR1 SEHNR, CDR2 FQNEAQ (reference sequence). This clonotype appeared many times. TCRdb processed the RT-PCR reads anew with MiXCR; each CDR3 protein has one entry. The sample carries under 200,000 distinct CDR3 sequences, about 10% recorded once. The TCR sequence derives from a man between 50 and 70 years old who received an inactivated influenza vaccine. This chain uses TRBV7-9 with TRBJ2-3, with D possibly matching TRBD2 (5 bases). The source material was CD8+ T cells sorted from PBMCs, sampled about 24 months after vaccination. The CDR3 sequence: CASSSPGRGDTQYF. CDR3 nucleotide sequence: TGTGCCAGCAGTTCACCGGGGAGAGGAGATACGCAGTATTTT.